The sequence of this T cell receptor (beta chain) was determined in a study of control samples from healthy donors and cancer patients. TCRdb's table, derived via immunoSEQ multiplex PCR, lists solely in-frame clones and lacks some. The sample includes some 150,000 clones, around 90% of them seen just once. The V gene lost 2 bases and the J gene lost 0 bases, with 14 bases spanning the gap. Germline CDR1 is MNHEY and CDR2 is SVGAGI. This CDR3 has 16 residues. Sequencing was performed on blood. The TCR comes from a man aged 18 to 30 in good health. The chain couples TRBV6-5 to TRBJ2-7; D is unresolved. The CDR3 sequence is CASSYSASLSSYEQYF. The CDR3 nucleotides read TGTGCCAGCAGTTACAGTGCGTCTCTAAGCTCCTACGAGCAGTACTTC.